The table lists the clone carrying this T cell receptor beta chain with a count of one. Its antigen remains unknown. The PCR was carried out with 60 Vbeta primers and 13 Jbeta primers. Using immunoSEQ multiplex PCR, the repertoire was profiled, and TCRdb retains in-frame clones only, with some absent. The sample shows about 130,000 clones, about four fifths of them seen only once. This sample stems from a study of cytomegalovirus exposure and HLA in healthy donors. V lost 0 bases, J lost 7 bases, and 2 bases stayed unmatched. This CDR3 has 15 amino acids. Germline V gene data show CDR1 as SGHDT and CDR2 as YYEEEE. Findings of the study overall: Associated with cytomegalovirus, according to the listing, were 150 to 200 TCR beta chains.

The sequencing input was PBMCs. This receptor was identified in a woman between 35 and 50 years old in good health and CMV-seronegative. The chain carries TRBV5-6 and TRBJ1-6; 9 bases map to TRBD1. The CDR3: CASSLGGQGNSPLHF. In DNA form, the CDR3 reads TGTGCCAGCAGCTTGGGAGGACAGGGGAATTCACCCCTCCACTTT.